The source of this T cell receptor beta chain is a study of PD-1 blockade in classical Hodgkin lymphoma. General observations from the study: The baseline diversity of complete responders showed similarity to that of newly diagnosed patients. By C4D1 there was a significant rise in CD4+ TCR diversity but not in CD8+ TCR diversity.

Worth noting for this clone: What it binds is not known.

The V end lost 5 bases, the J end lost 12 bases, and 23 bases lay between the germline ends. Germline CDR1 is SGHAT and CDR2 is FQDESV (reference sequence). This CDR3 has 16 amino acids. The time point here: cycle 4 day 1 (C4D1), after more than five weeks of nivolumab. Each patient relapsed following autologous stem cell transplantation, and prior brentuximab vedotin exposure differed. The authors purified CD4+ T cells from thawed PBMCs by magnetic negative selection. The protocol was immunoSEQ multiplex PCR, while the TCRdb copy is restricted to in-frame clones and leaves out a portion. Among approximately 22,000 clones listed, about 70% were seen once.

The clonotype originates from a human donor with classical Hodgkin lymphoma. This sample comprised CD4+ T cells from blood, obtained before the fourth cycle of nivolumab. The chain joins TRBV11-1 to TRBJ2-6; D not certain. The CDR3 region has the DNA TGTGCCAGCAGCCCCCCCGAGGTGCAGGCGCGGTCCGTCCTGACTTTC. Protein sequence: CASSPPEVQARSVLTF.